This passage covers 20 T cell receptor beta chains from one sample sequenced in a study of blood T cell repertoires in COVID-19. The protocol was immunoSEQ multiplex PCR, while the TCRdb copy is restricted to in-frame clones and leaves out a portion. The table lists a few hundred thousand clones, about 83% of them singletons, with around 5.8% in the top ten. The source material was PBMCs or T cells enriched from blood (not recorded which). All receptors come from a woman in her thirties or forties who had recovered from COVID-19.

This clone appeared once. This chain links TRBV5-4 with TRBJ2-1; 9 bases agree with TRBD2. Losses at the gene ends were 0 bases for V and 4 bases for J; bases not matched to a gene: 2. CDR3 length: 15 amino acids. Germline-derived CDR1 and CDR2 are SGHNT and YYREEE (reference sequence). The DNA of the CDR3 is TGTGCCAGCAGCTTGGTGCGGGGGGGATACAATGAGCAGTTCTTC. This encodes CASSLVRGGYNEQFF.

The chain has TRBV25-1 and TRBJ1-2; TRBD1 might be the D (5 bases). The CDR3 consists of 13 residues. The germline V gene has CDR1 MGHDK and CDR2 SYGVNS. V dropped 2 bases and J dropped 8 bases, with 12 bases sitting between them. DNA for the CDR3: TGTGCCAGCAGTGAAGGGACGGGAGGCGGCTACACCTTC. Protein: CASSEGTGGGYTF.

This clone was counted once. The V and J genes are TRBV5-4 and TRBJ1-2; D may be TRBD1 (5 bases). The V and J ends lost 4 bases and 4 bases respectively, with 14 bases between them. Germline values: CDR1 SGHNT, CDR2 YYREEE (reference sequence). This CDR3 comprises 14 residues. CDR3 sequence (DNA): TGTGCCAGCAGCCCTACCGGGGGACCCTATGGCTACACCTTC. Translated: CASSPTGGPYGYTF.

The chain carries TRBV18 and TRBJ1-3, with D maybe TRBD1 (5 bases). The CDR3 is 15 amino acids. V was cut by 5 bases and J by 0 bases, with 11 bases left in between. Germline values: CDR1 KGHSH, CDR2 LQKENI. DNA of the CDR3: TGTGCCAGCTCAGATACAGGCCTCTCTGGAAACACCATATATTTT. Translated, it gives CASSDTGLSGNTIYF.

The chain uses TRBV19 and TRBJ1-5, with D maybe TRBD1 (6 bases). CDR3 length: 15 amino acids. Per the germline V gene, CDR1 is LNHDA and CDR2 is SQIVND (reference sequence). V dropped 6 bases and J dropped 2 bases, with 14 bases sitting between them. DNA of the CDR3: TGTGCCAGTAGCAGGGGTCCCCGGGGCAATCAGCCCCAGCATTTT. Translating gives CASSRGPRGNQPQHF.

CDR3 nucleotide sequence: TGTGCCAGCTCACCGCAATCGGACAGAACACAGTATGGCTACACCTTC. This encodes CASSPQSDRTQYGYTF. J is TRBJ1-2 and V is TRBV18; D perhaps matches TRBD1 (6 bases). Germline V gene sequence: CDR1 KGHSH, CDR2 LQKENI. This CDR3 spans 16 amino acids. The V gene lost 3 bases and the J gene lost 5 bases, with 19 bases spanning the gap.

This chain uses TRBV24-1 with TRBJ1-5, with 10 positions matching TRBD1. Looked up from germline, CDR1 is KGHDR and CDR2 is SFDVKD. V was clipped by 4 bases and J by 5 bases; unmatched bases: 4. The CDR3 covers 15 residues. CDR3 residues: CATSETGTGDQPQHF. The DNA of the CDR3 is TGTGCCACCAGTGAGACCGGGACAGGGGATCAGCCCCAGCATTTT.

CDR3 amino acids: CASSPGRTQYF. CDR3 nucleotide sequence: TGTGCCAGCAGCCCAGGCCGAACCCAGTACTTC. The chain combines TRBV5-5 with TRBJ2-5; D call uncertain. The ends were cut back, 4 bases at V and 8 bases at J, with 9 bases in the middle. Germline V lookup: CDR1 SGHKS, CDR2 YYEKEE (reference sequence). The CDR3 runs 11 residues.

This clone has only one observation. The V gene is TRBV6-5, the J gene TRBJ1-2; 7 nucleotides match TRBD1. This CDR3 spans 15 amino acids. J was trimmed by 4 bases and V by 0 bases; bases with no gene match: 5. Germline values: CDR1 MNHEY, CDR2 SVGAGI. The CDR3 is CASSYSSGDSYGYTF. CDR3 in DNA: TGTGCCAGCAGTTACTCGTCCGGGGACAGCTATGGCTACACCTTC.

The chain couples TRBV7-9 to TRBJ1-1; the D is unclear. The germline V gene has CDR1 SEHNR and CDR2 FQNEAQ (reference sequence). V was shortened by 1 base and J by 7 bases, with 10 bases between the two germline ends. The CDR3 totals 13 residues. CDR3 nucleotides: TGTGCCAGCAGCTTAGTCGAGCGGGTTGAAGCTTTCTTT. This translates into CASSLVERVEAFF.

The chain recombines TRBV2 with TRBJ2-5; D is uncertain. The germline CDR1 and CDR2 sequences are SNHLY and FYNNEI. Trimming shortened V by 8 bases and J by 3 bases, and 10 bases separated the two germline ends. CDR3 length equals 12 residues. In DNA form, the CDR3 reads TGTGCCAGCTATGGCAGTAAAGAGACCCAGTACTTC. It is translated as CASYGSKETQYF.

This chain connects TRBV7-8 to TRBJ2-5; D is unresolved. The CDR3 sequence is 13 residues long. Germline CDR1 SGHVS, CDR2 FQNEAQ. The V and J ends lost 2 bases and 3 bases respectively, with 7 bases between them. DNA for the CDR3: TGTGCCAGCAGCTTACAGTCAAAAGAGACCCAGTACTTC. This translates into CASSLQSKETQYF.

The CDR3 spells CSVEGGRTGELFF. DNA for the CDR3: TGCAGCGTTGAGGGAGGGCGCACCGGGGAGCTGTTTTTT. The chain carries TRBV29-1 and TRBJ2-2, with 7 bases that match TRBD2. This CDR3 spans 13 amino acids. From germline, CDR1 is SQVTM and CDR2 ANQGSEA. Trimming at V came to 3 bases and at J to 4 bases, leaving 2 bases not matched to a gene.

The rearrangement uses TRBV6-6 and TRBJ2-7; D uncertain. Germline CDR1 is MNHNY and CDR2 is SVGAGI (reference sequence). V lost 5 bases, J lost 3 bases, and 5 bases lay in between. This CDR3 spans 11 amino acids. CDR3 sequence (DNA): TGTGCCAGCAGTCGGAGCTACGAGCAGTACTTC. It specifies CASSRSYEQYF.

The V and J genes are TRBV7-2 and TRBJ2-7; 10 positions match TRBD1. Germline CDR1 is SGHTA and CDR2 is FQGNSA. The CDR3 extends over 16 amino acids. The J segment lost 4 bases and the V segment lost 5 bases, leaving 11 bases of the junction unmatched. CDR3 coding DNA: TGTGCCAGCAGCCCCTCCGGGACAGGGGCTTCTTACGAGCAGTACTTC. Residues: CASSPSGTGASYEQYF.

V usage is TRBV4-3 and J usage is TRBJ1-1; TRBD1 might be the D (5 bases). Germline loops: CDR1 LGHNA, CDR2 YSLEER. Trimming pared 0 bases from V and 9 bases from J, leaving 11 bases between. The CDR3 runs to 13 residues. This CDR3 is CASSQEGGGKAFF. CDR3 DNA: TGCGCCAGCAGCCAAGAGGGTGGGGGGAAAGCTTTCTTT.

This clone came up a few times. CDR3 in DNA: TGTGCCAGTAGTGAAGACAGGGGGCGCGACGGCTACACCTTC. This gives the protein CASSEDRGRDGYTF. The genes are TRBV19 and TRBJ1-2; 10 positions match TRBD1. The junction had 8 bases not matched to a gene; V was cut back by 5 bases and J by 8 bases. The germline gives CDR1 LNHDA, CDR2 SQIVND (reference sequence). CDR3 length: 14 residues.

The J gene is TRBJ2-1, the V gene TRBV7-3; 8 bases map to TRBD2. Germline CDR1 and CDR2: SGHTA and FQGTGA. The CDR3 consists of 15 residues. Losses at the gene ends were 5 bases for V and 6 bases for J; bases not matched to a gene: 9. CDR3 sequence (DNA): TGTGCCAGCAGCCCAGGACTAGCCACGTCCAATGAGCAGTTCTTC. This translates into CASSPGLATSNEQFF.

The CDR3 sequence is CASRQGVSNQPQHF. CDR3 coding DNA: TGTGCCAGCAGACAAGGGGTCAGCAATCAGCCCCAGCATTTT. The chain combines TRBV28 with TRBJ1-5; D may be TRBD1 (5 bases). The germline V gene encodes CDR1 MDHEN and CDR2 SYDVKM. The CDR3 has 14 residues. Trimming shortened V by 6 bases and J by 1 base, and 10 bases separated the two germline ends.

The CDR3 DNA reads TGTGCCAGCAGTACCGGGACTGTGGAGACCCAGTACTTC. It specifies CASSTGTVETQYF. J is TRBJ2-5 and V is TRBV6-5; tentative D call: TRBD2 (6 bases). Trimming left V 5 bases short and J 5 bases short, with 12 bases between. Germline CDR1 and CDR2: MNHEY and SVGAGI. The CDR3 spans 13 residues.